A selection of T cell receptor beta chains follows, all from one sample in a study of shared clonotypes between healthy human individuals. TCRdb's copy holds only in-frame clones and misses some; the assay was immunoSEQ multiplex PCR. The repertoire has some 1.4 million clones, roughly 96% of them found once; the top ten carry about 1%. The sequenced material came from naive CD4+ T cells sorted from blood. The receptors shown here come from a man aged 30 to 45 in good health. Both conserved end residues are part of each CDR3. Fields, in order: clone size, J gene, V gene, CDR3 length, D gene, CDR3 protein, CDR3 DNA. A D gene is named only where the DNA matches it firmly. For some rows the clone size is stated as once, few or many, or as a class when expanded; others skip it.

NA	TRBJ2-2	TRBV19	13	NA	CASSTQGTGELFF	TGTGCCAGTAGTACACAGGGTACCGGGGAGCTGTTTTTT
NA	TRBJ2-5	TRBV11-3	15	NA	CASSSSGMLGETQYF	TGTGCCAGCAGCTCATCGGGCATGTTAGGGGAGACCCAGTACTTC
NA	TRBJ2-1	TRBV10-3	13	NA	CAISESNGPEQFF	TGTGCCATCAGTGAGTCGAACGGTCCTGAGCAGTTCTTC
once	TRBJ2-1	TRBV9	15	TRBD2	CASSVVGLAGDQQFF	TGTGCCAGCAGCGTAGTTGGTCTAGCGGGAGACCAGCAGTTCTTC
NA	TRBJ2-7	TRBV5-1	14	TRBD2	CASSLQGGTYEQYF	TGCGCCAGCAGCTTGCAGGGAGGGACTTACGAGCAGTACTTC
NA	TRBJ1-1	TRBV29-1	15	NA	CSVFLGSPGSTEAFF	TGCAGCGTTTTCCTCGGGTCTCCGGGCTCCACTGAAGCTTTCTTT
NA	TRBJ2-6	TRBV7-9	19	TRBD2	CASSLGSSGTSSGANVLTF	TGTGCCAGCAGCTTAGGGTCCAGCGGGACCAGCTCTGGGGCCAACGTCCTGACTTTC
NA	TRBJ1-5	TRBV27	16	NA	CASSLSGQDGKGPQHF	TGTGCCAGCAGTTTATCTGGTCAGGATGGGAAGGGGCCCCAGCATTTT
NA	TRBJ2-7	TRBV28	14	TRBD2	CASSLSSGVYEQYF	TGTGCCAGCAGTTTATCTAGCGGGGTCTACGAGCAGTACTTC
NA	TRBJ2-3	TRBV28	14	NA	CASSLRRKPTTQYF	TGTGCCAGCAGTTTGCGGCGGAAACCGACCACGCAGTATTTT
NA	TRBJ1-5	TRBV28	14	NA	CASRHGTLNQPQHF	TGTGCCAGCAGACATGGGACACTAAATCAGCCCCAGCATTTT
NA	TRBJ1-5	TRBV27	17	TRBD1	CASSLAYRDRGNQPQHF	TGTGCCAGCAGTTTGGCCTACCGGGACAGGGGTAATCAGCCCCAGCATTTT
NA	TRBJ2-7	TRBV10-3	16	TRBD1	CAISDGARTGSYEQYF	TGTGCCATCAGTGATGGCGCCCGGACAGGGTCCTACGAGCAGTACTTC
NA	TRBJ2-2	TRBV27	16	NA	CASRALAASNTGELFF	TGTGCCAGCAGGGCCTTGGCAGCCTCGAACACCGGGGAGCTGTTTTTT
NA	TRBJ2-7	TRBV5-1	14	TRBD1	CASSLGGQGYEQYF	TGCGCCAGCAGCTTGGGGGGACAGGGTTACGAGCAGTACTTC
NA	TRBJ1-4	TRBV30	16	TRBD1	CAWSVAQGAPEEKLFF	TGTGCCTGGAGTGTCGCACAGGGGGCCCCCGAGGAAAAACTGTTTTTT